Listed below are T cell receptor beta chains from one sample, sequenced in a study of T cells in Graves' hyperthyroidism and ophthalmopathy. Each CDR3 protein gets one entry after TCRdb re-called the multiplex PCR reads with MiXCR. This table holds approximately 420,000 distinct CDR3 sequences, 14% to 15% found once. The sequencing sample was made of blood. The receptors here all came from a woman in her twenties or thirties with Graves' hyperthyroidism. Both conserved end residues are part of each CDR3. The order of the fields is CDR3 protein, CDR3 DNA, clone size, V gene, CDR3 length, D gene, J gene. A D gene is named only where the DNA matches it firmly. The size of a clone is reported for some rows only, either as once, few or many, or as a class for expanded clones.

CSAFTGASYEQYF,TGCAGTGCTTTCACAGGGGCCTCCTACGAGCAGTACTTC,few,TRBV20-1,13,TRBD1,TRBJ2-7
CASSLSSTHHYEQYF,TGTGCCAGCAGTTTAAGTTCAACACATCACTACGAGCAGTACTTC,once,TRBV27,15,NA,TRBJ2-7
CAWRGLAGDSSYNEQFF,TGTGCCTGGAGGGGTCTAGCGGGAGATTCATCCTACAATGAGCAGTTCTTC,many,TRBV30,17,TRBD2,TRBJ2-1
CASSQEVQQQNTEAFF,TGTGCCAGCAGCCAAGAAGTCCAGCAGCAGAACACTGAAGCTTTCTTT,NA,TRBV4-2,16,NA,TRBJ1-1
CASSSGQDTDTQYF,TGTGCCAGCAGCTCGGGACAGGACACAGATACGCAGTATTTT,many,TRBV7-3,14,TRBD1,TRBJ2-3
CASSYTISRTANTEAFF,TGTGCCAGCAGTTACACAATCAGCCGGACAGCGAACACTGAAGCTTTCTTT,many,TRBV6-2/TRBV6-3,17,NA,TRBJ1-1
CASSLEVTEAFF,TGTGCCAGCAGCTTAGAGGTCACTGAAGCTTTCTTT,few,TRBV7-9,12,NA,TRBJ1-1
CAWTGTPNTEAFF,TGTGCCTGGACCGGGACACCGAACACTGAAGCTTTCTTT,many,TRBV30,13,NA,TRBJ1-1
CAWSVGGYEQYF,TGTGCCTGGAGTGTAGGGGGGTACGAGCAGTACTTC,many,TRBV30,12,NA,TRBJ2-7
CASSEDRWGFYEQYF,TGTGCCAGCAGTGAAGATCGTTGGGGATTCTACGAGCAGTACTTC,NA,TRBV6-1,15,NA,TRBJ2-7
CSARALQRATDTQYF,TGCAGTGCTAGAGCCCTCCAACGGGCCACAGATACGCAGTATTTT,many,TRBV20-1,15,NA,TRBJ2-3
CASSQDSGQVNIQYF,TGTGCCAGCAGCCAAGATTCGGGACAGGTCAACATTCAGTACTTC,NA,TRBV4-2,15,TRBD1,TRBJ2-4
CSARSPTGLVDEQYF,TGCAGTGCTAGAAGTCCGACGGGACTAGTAGACGAGCAGTACTTC,many,TRBV20-1,15,TRBD2,TRBJ2-7
CASSESGRAINYGYTF,TGTGCCAGCAGTGAATCGGGCAGGGCCATCAACTATGGCTACACCTTC,few,TRBV25-1,16,NA,TRBJ1-2
CSACRGGSGTDTQYF,TGCAGTGCCTGTAGGGGTGGTTCTGGCACAGATACGCAGTATTTT,NA,TRBV20-1,15,NA,TRBJ2-3
CASNQAGGGNIQYF,TGTGCCAGCAACCAAGCGGGAGGGGGAAACATTCAGTACTTC,few,TRBV9,14,TRBD2,TRBJ2-4
CASSSLAGTSVYEQFF,TGTGCCAGTAGTTCACTCGCCGGGACTAGCGTGTACGAGCAGTTCTTC,NA,TRBV19,16,TRBD2,TRBJ2-1
CASSEFGGSNYGYTF,TGTGCCAGCAGTGAATTTGGGGGTTCTAACTATGGCTACACCTTC,many,TRBV25-1,15,NA,TRBJ1-2
CASSPSGGAVETQYF,TGTGCCAGCAGCCCCTCAGGGGGCGCGGTAGAGACCCAGTACTTC,many,TRBV7-9,15,TRBD1,TRBJ2-5
CSARSTGAVNEQYF,TGCAGTGCTCGGTCGACAGGGGCAGTCAACGAGCAGTACTTC,NA,TRBV20-1,14,TRBD1,TRBJ2-7
CASSLASSGSSYEQYF,TGTGCCAGCAGTTTGGCCTCTAGCGGCAGCTCCTACGAGCAGTACTTC,many,TRBV27,16,TRBD2,TRBJ2-7
CATRLIPQETQYF,TGTGCCACCCGACTGATCCCTCAAGAGACCCAGTACTTC,few,TRBV19,13,NA,TRBJ2-5
CASSLVGGRFREQYF,TGTGCCAGCAGCTTAGTGGGAGGGAGGTTTAGAGAGCAGTACTTC,NA,TRBV7-2,15,TRBD2,TRBJ2-7
CAWNPGTGGSEKLFF,TGTGCCTGGAACCCCGGGACAGGGGGCAGTGAAAAACTGTTTTTT,many,TRBV30,15,TRBD1,TRBJ1-4